This TCR beta chain was found in a study of T cells in Graves' hyperthyroidism and ophthalmopathy. Overall study findings and caveats: Model predictions of ophthalmopathy came a median 6.5 months before onset.

The CDR3 consists of 16 residues. Germline V gene data show CDR1 as SGHTA and CDR2 as FQGNSA. Researchers took RNA transcripts and amplified the TCR beta CDR3 regions from them. The HTBI primer set served for first-round RT-PCR of the TCR CDR3. TCRdb ran MiXCR on the multiplex PCR reads and lists one entry per CDR3 protein. Among 75,000 to 100,000 distinct CDR3 sequences listed, around 42% were seen once. Details on this clonotype: Its antigen is currently unknown. Since the CDR3 does not end with the conserved phenylalanine or tryptophan, this likely comes from a read error.

The source material was peripheral blood or thyroid tissue (not recorded which). The origin of this receptor is a woman in her 30s with Graves' hyperthyroidism. The chain recombines TRBV7-2 with TRBJ2-5; D possibly uses TRBD1 or TRBD2 (6 bases each). The CDR3 nucleotides are TGCGCCAGCAGCTTGGCCCCGGGGGCAGATCAAGAGACCCAGTACTCC. Its translation is CASSLAPGADQETQYS.